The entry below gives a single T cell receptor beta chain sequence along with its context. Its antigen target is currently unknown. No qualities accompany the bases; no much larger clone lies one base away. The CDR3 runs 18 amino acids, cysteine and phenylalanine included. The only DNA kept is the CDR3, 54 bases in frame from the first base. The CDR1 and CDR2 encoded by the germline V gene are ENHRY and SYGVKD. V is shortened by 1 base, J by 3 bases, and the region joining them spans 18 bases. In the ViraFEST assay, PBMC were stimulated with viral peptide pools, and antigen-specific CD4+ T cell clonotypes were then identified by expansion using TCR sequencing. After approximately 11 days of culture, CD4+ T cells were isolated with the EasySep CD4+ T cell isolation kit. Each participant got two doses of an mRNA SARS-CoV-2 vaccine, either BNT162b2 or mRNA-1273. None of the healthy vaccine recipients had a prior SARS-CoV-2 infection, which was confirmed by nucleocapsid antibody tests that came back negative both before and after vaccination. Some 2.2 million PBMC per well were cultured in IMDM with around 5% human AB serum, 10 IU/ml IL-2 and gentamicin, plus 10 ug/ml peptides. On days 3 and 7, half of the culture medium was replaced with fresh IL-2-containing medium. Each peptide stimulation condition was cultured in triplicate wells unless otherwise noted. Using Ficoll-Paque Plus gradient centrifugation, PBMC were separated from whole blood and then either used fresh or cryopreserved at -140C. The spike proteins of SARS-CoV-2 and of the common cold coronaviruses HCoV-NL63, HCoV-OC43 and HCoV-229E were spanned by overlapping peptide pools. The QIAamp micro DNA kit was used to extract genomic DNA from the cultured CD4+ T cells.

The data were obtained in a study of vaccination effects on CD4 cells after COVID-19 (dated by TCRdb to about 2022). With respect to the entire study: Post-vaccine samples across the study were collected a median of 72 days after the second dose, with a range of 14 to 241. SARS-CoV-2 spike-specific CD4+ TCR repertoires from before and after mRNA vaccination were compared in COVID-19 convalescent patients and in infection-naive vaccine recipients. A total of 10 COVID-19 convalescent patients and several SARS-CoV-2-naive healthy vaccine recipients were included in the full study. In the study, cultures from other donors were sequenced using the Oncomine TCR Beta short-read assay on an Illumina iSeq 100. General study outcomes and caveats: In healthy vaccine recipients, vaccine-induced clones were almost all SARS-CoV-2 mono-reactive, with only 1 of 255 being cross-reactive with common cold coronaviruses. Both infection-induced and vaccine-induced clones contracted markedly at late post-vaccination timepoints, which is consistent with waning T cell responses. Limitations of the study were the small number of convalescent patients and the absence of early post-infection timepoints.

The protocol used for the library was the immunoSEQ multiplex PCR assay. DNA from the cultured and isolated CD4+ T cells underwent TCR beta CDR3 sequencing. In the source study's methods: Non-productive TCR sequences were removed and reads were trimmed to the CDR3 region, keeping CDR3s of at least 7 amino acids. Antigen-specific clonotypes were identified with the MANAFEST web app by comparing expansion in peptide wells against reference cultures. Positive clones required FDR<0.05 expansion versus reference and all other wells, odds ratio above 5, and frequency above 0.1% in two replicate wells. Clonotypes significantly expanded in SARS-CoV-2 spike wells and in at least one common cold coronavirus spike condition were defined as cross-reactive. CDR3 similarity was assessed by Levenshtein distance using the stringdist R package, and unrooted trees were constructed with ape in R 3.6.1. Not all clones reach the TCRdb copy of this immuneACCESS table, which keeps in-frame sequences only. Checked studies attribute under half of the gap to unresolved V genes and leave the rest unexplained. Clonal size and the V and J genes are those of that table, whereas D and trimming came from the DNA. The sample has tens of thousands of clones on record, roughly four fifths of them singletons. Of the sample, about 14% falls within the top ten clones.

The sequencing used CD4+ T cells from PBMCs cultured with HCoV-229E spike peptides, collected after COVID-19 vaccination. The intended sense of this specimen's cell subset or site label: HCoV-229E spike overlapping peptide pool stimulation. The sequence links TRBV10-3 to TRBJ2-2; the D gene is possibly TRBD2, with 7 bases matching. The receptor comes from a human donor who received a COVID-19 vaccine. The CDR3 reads CAISELRGLVRDTGELFF. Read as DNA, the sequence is TGTGCCATCAGTGAGTTGCGGGGGCTGGTTCGGGACACCGGGGAGCTGTTTTTT.